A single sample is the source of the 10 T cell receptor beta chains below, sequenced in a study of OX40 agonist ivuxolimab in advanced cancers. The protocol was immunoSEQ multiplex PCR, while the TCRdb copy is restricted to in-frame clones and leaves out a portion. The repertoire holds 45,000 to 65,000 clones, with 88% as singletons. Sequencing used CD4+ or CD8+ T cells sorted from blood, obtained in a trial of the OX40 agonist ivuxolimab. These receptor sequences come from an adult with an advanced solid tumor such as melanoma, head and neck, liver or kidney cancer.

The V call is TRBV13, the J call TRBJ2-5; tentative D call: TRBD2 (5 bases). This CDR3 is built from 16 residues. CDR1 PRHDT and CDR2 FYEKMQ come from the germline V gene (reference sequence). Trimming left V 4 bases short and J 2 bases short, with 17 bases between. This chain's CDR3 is CASSSYRRGSQETQYF. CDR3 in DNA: TGTGCCAGCAGCTCATACCGACGGGGATCACAAGAGACCCAGTACTTC.

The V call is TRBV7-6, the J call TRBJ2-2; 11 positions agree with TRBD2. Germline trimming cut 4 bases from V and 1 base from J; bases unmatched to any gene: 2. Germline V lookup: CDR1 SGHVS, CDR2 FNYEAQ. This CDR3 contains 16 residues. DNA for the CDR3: TGTGCCAGCAGCTCCCTAGCGGGAGGGAACACCGGGGAGCTGTTTTTT. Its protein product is CASSSLAGGNTGELFF.

As DNA, the CDR3 is TGTGCCAGCAGCTCCGAGTCCCCTTCGGCGGGGGGTTCAACAGATACGCAGTATTTT. Amino acid sequence: CASSSESPSAGGSTDTQYF. The chain is built from TRBV5-4 and TRBJ2-3; 8 nucleotides align to TRBD2. Per the germline V gene, CDR1 is SGHNT and CDR2 is YYREEE (reference sequence). CDR3 length equals 19 residues. J was trimmed by 3 bases and V by 3 bases; bases with no gene match: 18.

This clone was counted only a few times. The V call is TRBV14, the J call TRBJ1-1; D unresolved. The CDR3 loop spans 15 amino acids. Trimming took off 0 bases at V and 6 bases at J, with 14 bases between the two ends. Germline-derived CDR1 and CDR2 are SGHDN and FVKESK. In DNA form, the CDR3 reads TGTGCCAGCAGCCAAGATTCGGTTGTGTTATCTGAAGCTTTCTTT. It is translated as CASSQDSVVLSEAFF.

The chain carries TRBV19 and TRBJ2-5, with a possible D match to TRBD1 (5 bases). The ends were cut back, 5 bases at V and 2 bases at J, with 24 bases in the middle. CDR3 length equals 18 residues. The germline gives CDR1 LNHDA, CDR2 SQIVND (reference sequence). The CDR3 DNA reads TGTGCCAGTAGTCCTCGGACCGGTTGGGGCGGCAAACAAGAGACCCAGTACTTC. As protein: CASSPRTGWGGKQETQYF.

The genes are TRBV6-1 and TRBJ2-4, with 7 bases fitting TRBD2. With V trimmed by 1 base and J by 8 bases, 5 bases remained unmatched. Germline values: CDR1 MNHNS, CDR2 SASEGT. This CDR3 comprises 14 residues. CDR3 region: CASSEGAGVYIQYF. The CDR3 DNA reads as TGTGCCAGCAGTGAAGGCGCGGGAGTATACATTCAGTACTTC.

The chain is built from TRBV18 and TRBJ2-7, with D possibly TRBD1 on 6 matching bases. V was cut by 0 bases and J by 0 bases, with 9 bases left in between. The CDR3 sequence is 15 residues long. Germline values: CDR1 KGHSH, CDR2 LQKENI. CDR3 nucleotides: TGTGCCAGCTCACCACCAGTAGGGGGCTCCTACGAGCAGTACTTC. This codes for CASSPPVGGSYEQYF.

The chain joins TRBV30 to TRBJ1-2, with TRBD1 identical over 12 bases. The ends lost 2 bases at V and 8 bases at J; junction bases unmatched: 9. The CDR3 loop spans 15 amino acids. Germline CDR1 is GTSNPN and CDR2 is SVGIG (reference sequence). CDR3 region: CAWSHGGQGANGYTF. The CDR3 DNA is TGTGCCTGGAGTCACGGGGGACAGGGGGCGAACGGCTACACCTTC. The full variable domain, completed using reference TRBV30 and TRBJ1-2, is SQTIHQWPATLVQPVGSPLSLECTVEGTSNPNLYWYRQAAGRGLQLLFYSVGIGQISSEVPQNLSASRPQDRQFILSSKKLLLSDSGFYLCAWSHGGQGANGYTFGSGTRLTVV.

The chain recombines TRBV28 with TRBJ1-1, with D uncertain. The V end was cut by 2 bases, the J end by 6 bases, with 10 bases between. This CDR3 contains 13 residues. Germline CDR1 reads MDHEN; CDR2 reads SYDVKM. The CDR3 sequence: CASSLVRAPEAFF. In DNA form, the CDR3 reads TGTGCCAGCAGTTTAGTGCGCGCACCTGAAGCTTTCTTT.

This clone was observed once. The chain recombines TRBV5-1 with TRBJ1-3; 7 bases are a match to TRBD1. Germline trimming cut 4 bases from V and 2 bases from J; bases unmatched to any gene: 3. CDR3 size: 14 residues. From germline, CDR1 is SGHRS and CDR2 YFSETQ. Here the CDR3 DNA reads TGCGCCAGCAGCACGGGGACAGCTGGAAACACCATATATTTT. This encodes CASSTGTAGNTIYF.